The clone carrying this TCR beta chain turned up a few times. This sample is part of a study of T cells in Graves' hyperthyroidism and ophthalmopathy. The CDR3 spans 14 residues. V gave up 6 bases and J gave up 3 bases, with 15 bases separating them. The V gene's germline CDR1 is DFQATT and CDR2 SNEGSKA (reference sequence). Amplification targeted TCR beta CDR3 regions from RNA transcripts. The HTBI set primed first-round TCR CDR3 RT-PCR. TCRdb reprocessed the multiplex PCR reads with MiXCR, giving one entry per CDR3 protein. Here the sample spans under 350,000 distinct CDR3 sequences, over 15% being singletons.

The chain couples TRBV20-1 to TRBJ2-1; D might be TRBD1 (5 bases). The specimen was blood. This sequence was found in a woman aged 50 to 65 with Graves' hyperthyroidism. The CDR3 spells CSATPDTHYNEQFF. The CDR3 nucleotides read TGCAGTGCCACTCCGGACACTCACTACAATGAGCAGTTCTTC.